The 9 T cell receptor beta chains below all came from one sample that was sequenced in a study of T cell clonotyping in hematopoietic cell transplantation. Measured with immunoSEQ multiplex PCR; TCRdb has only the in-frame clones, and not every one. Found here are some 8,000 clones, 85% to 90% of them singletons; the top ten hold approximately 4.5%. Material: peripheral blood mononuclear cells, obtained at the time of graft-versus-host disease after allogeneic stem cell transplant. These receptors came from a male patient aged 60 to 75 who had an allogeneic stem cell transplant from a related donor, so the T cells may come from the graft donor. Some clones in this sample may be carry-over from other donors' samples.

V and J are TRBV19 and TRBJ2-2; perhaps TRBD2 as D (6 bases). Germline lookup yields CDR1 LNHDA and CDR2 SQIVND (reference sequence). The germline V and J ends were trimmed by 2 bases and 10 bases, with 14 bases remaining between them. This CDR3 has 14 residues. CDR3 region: CASSINREVLELFF. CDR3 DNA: TGTGCCAGTAGTATAAATAGGGAGGTCCTGGAGCTGTTTTTT.

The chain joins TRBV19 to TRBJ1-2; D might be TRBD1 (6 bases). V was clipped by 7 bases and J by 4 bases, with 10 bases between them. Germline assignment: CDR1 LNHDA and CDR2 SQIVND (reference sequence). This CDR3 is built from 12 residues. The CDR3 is CASTEDSYGYTF. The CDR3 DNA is TGTGCCAGTACCGAGGACAGCTATGGCTACACCTTC.

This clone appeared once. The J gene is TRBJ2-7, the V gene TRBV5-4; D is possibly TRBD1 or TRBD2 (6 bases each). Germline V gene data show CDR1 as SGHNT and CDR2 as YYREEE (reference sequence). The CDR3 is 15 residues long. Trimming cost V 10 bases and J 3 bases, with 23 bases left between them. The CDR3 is CAVGTRGARIYEQYF. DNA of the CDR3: TGTGCCGTGGGAACGAGGGGGGCGAGAATCTACGAGCAGTACTTC.

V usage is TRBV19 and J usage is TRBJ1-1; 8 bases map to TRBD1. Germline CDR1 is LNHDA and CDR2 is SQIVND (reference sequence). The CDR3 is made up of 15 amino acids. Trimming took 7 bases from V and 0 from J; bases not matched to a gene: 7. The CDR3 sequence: CASTRTGPMNTEAFF. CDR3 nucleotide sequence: TGTGCCAGTACACGGACAGGGCCGATGAACACTGAAGCTTTCTTT. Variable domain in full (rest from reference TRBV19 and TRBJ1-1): DGGITQSPKYLFRKEGQNVTLSCEQNLNHDAMYWYRQDPGQGLRLIYYSQIVNDFQKGDIAEGYSVSREKKESFPLTVTSAQKNPTAFYLCASTRTGPMNTEAFFGQGTRLTVV.

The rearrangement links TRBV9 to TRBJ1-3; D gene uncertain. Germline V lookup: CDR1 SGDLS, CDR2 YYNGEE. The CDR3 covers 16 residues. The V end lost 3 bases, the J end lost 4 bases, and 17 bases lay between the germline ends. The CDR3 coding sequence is TGTGCCAGCAGCGGAGGCGTTACCCTGGGAGGAAACACCATATATTTT. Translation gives CASSGGVTLGGNTIYF.

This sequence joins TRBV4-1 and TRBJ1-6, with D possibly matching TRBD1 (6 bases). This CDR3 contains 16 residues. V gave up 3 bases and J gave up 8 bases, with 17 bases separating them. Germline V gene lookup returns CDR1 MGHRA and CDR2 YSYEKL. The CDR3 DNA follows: TGCGCCAGCAGCCACCCCGCAGGGGAGGTACATTCACCCCTCCACTTT. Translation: CASSHPAGEVHSPLHF.

The CDR3 nucleotides read TGTGCCAGCAGCTTGGGGGGGAGGACTTCCTACGAGCAGTACTTC. It codes for CASSLGGRTSYEQYF. The V and J genes are TRBV5-4 and TRBJ2-7; the D gene is possibly TRBD2 (6 bases). V was cut by 0 bases and J by 1 base, with 11 bases left in between. This CDR3 comprises 15 residues. The germline CDR1 and CDR2 sequences are SGHNT and YYREEE (reference sequence).

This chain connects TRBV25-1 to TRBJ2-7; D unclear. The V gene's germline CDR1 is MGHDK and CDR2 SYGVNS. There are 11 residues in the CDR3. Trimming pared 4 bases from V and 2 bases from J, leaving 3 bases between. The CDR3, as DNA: TGTGCCAGCAGTGTTGCCTACGAGCAGTACTTC. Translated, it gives CASSVAYEQYF.

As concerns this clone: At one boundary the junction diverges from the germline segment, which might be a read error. The CDR3: CASSLEGGYQETQYF. The DNA of the CDR3 is TGTGCTAGCAGCTTGGAGGGGGGCTACCAAGAGACCCAGTACTTC. The J gene is TRBJ2-5, the V gene TRBV7-7; D tentatively reads TRBD1 or TRBD2 (6 bases each). CDR1 SSHAT and CDR2 FNYEAQ come from the germline V gene (reference sequence). The CDR3 spans 15 residues.